Here is one T cell receptor (beta chain) with its context. The data stem from a study of blood T cell repertoires in COVID-19. Overall study context: The study drew acute and convalescent COVID-19 samples from the United States, Italy and Spain. From T cells, B-cell-depleted T cells, or PBMCs came the material, which was cDNA or gDNA.

The Seattle site enrolled patients during active infection and followed them longitudinally. Profiling relied on immunoSEQ multiplex PCR, and the TCRdb table lists in-frame clones only, not all of them. The sample holds about 130,000 clones; roughly four fifths are singletons and the top ten take about a sixth. Trimming took 8 bases from V and 2 from J, leaving 16 bases between them. Germline CDR1 LNHDA, CDR2 SQIVND (reference sequence). CDR3 length equals 15 residues. The chain employs TRBV19 and TRBJ2-1, with TRBD1 as a possible D gene (5 bases). The sequenced sample was peripheral blood. This clonotype originated in a man aged 25-45 years with COVID-19, enrolled during active disease. The CDR3 protein is CASGQLGTTYNEQFF. The DNA for the CDR3 is TGTGCCAGTGGACAACTGGGAACTACCTACAATGAGCAGTTCTTC.